This entry lists 31 T cell receptor beta chains sequenced from one sample in a study of OX40 agonist ivuxolimab in advanced cancers. The repertoire was sequenced with immunoSEQ multiplex PCR; TCRdb's copy has only in-frame clones and lacks some. The table records some 81,000 clones, just over 85% of them present only once. The material sequenced was CD4+ or CD8+ T cells sorted from blood, taken in a trial of the OX40 agonist ivuxolimab. These receptors were obtained from an adult with an advanced solid tumor such as melanoma, head and neck, liver or kidney cancer.

This clone is a singleton in its sample. V is TRBV28 and J is TRBJ1-2; TRBD1 might be the D (5 bases). This CDR3 contains 15 residues. The germline gives CDR1 MDHEN, CDR2 SYDVKM. V lost 2 bases and J 4 bases, leaving 14 bases between the germline ends. CDR3 region: CASSLHAGPLYGYTF. Here the CDR3 DNA reads TGTGCCAGCAGTTTACATGCAGGGCCCCTCTATGGCTACACCTTC.

The chain recombines TRBV10-3 with TRBJ2-5, with no clear D. The end of the DNA aligns better with TRBJ2-7, so the J call may be wrong. The CDR3 is 13 residues long. Germline CDR1 ENHRY, CDR2 SYGVKD. The CDR3 is CAISEGPSYEQYF. As DNA, the CDR3 is TGTGCCATCAGTGAGGGTCCGAGCTACGAGCAGTACTTC.

This chain links TRBV14 with TRBJ1-6, with 7 bases lining up with TRBD1. V was clipped by 2 bases and J by 2 bases; unmatched bases: 6. From germline, CDR1 is SGHDN and CDR2 FVKESK. This CDR3 comprises 17 residues. Here the CDR3 DNA reads TGTGCCAGCAGCCAATCAGGGGGGTCTACCTATAATTCACCCCTCCACTTT. It is translated as CASSQSGGSTYNSPLHF.

The chain couples TRBV7-2 to TRBJ2-5; D might be TRBD1 (5 bases). With 6 bases removed from V and 5 bases from J, the gap between germline ends came to 16 bases. The length of the CDR3 is 14 residues. Germline V gene data show CDR1 as SGHTA and CDR2 as FQGNSA. The CDR3 DNA follows: TGTGCCAGCAGTTTCCAGGGCCGTGAGGAGACCCAGTACTTC. This translates into CASSFQGREETQYF.

The rearrangement uses TRBV5-4 and TRBJ1-1; 8 bases fit TRBD1. Germline CDR1 and CDR2: SGHNT and YYREEE (reference sequence). The CDR3 sequence is 15 residues long. With 3 bases clipped from V and 0 bases from J, the junction kept 4 bases outside the gene matches. In DNA form, the CDR3 reads TGTGCCAGCAGCTCGGGACAGGACTTGAACACTGAAGCTTTCTTT. Translated, it gives CASSSGQDLNTEAFF.

This sequence joins TRBV18 and TRBJ1-3; weak D call: TRBD1 (5 bases). Trimming removed 3 bases at V and 0 bases at J, with 12 bases between. The CDR3 is 16 residues long. Germline CDR1 and CDR2: KGHSH and LQKENI. CDR3 sequence reads: CASSPIQGYSGNTIYF. CDR3 in DNA: TGTGCCAGCTCACCCATCCAGGGTTACTCTGGAAACACCATATATTTT.

The genes are TRBV7-9 and TRBJ2-1, with 9 bases identical to TRBD1. V lost 4 bases to trimming and J lost 10 bases; unmatched junction nucleotides: 11. Germline CDR1 and CDR2: SEHNR and FQNEAQ (reference sequence). This CDR3 is 15 amino acids long. The CDR3, as DNA: TGTGCCAGCAGCTGGACAGGGGCGGGTCGGTCGGAGCAGTTCTTC. It specifies CASSWTGAGRSEQFF.

The V gene is TRBV4-3, the J gene TRBJ2-3; D gene ambiguous. The CDR3 is made up of 18 amino acids. The V gene lost 1 base and the J gene lost 0 bases, with 17 bases spanning the gap. Germline CDR1 LGHNA, CDR2 YSLEER. The CDR3 nucleotides read TGCGCCAGCAGCCAAGCCCCTGTGCGGATGACTAGCACAGATACGCAGTATTTT. Its protein is CASSQAPVRMTSTDTQYF.

This clone is judged medium-sized. The rearrangement links TRBV5-6 to TRBJ1-4; D may be TRBD1 (5 bases). Germline assignment: CDR1 SGHDT and CDR2 YYEEEE. V was pared by 2 bases and J by 7 bases, with 12 bases between. The CDR3 consists of 14 residues. The CDR3 DNA follows: TGTGCCAGCAGCTTCCTCAGGGCCGGTGAAAAACTGTTTTTT. Translation gives CASSFLRAGEKLFF.

The gene calls are TRBV5-1 and TRBJ2-3, with 10 bases that match TRBD1. This CDR3 contains 14 residues. The germline V gene has CDR1 SGHRS and CDR2 YFSETQ. Germline trimming cut 4 bases from V and 6 bases from J; bases unmatched to any gene: 5. The DNA for the CDR3 is TGCGCCAGCAGCGCCGGGACAGGGGTGGATACGCAGTATTTT. Residues: CASSAGTGVDTQYF.

Comments on this clone: Compared with germline, one end of the junction differs, possibly owing to a read error. V is TRBV28 and J is TRBJ1-5; D gene ambiguous. The CDR3 spans 12 residues. CDR1 and CDR2 from the germline V gene are MDHEN and SYDVKM. As DNA, the CDR3 is TGTGCCAGCAGCTTATTAGATCAGCCCCAGCATTTT. Translating gives CASSLLDQPQHF.

The chain combines TRBV28 with TRBJ1-2, with TRBD1 identical over 7 bases. This CDR3 comprises 13 residues. The junction had 13 bases not matched to a gene; V was cut back by 10 bases and J by 8 bases. Germline CDR1 MDHEN, CDR2 SYDVKM. In DNA, the CDR3 is TGTGCCACCAGGATCCCGACAGGGCAAGGCTACACCTTC. This codes for CATRIPTGQGYTF.

J is TRBJ1-2 and V is TRBV6-6; possible D gene TRBD1, 6 bases. The V gene lost 6 bases and the J gene lost 0 bases, with 14 bases spanning the gap. Germline CDR1 and CDR2: MNHNY and SVGAGI (reference sequence). The CDR3 contains 15 residues. The CDR3 DNA is TGTGCCAGCAGCAGCCAGGGGATTTCTAACTATGGCTACACCTTC. Translating gives CASSSQGISNYGYTF.

This chain joins TRBV7-2 and TRBJ2-3; either TRBD1 or TRBD2 may fit D (5 bases each). CDR3 length: 14 amino acids. Germline loops: CDR1 SGHTA, CDR2 FQGNSA. Trimming shortened V by 2 bases and J by 1 base, and 7 bases separated the two germline ends. The CDR3 nucleotides are TGTGCCAGCAGCTTATTGGGGGGCACAGATACGCAGTATTTT. This translates into CASSLLGGTDTQYF.

This clone showed up just once. The J gene is TRBJ2-1, the V gene TRBV27, with TRBD2 matching over 7 bases. This CDR3 spans 13 amino acids. Germline trimming cut 4 bases from V and 9 bases from J; bases unmatched to any gene: 6. CDR1 is MNHEY and CDR2 is SMNVEV in the germline V gene (reference sequence). The CDR3 loop reads CASSYPRGVEQFF. CDR3 bases: TGTGCCAGCAGTTATCCCCGGGGGGTTGAGCAGTTCTTC.

CDR3 in amino acids: CASSVGGTSNYRYEQYF. In DNA form, the CDR3 reads TGTGCCAGCAGCGTAGGCGGGACATCGAACTACCGCTACGAGCAGTACTTC. The chain links TRBV9 to TRBJ2-7, with D tentatively TRBD1 or TRBD2 (6 bases each). Germline V gene sequence: CDR1 SGDLS, CDR2 YYNGEE. The CDR3 has 17 residues. Trimming stripped 0 bases from V and 3 bases from J, with 19 bases between.

This clone turned up a few times. V usage is TRBV29-1 and J usage is TRBJ1-1; D unclear. CDR3 size: 13 residues. Trimming stripped 6 bases from V and 1 base from J, with 12 bases between. CDR1 SQVTM and CDR2 ANQGSEA come from the germline V gene. This CDR3 reads CSVPGYGNTEAFF. The CDR3 DNA sequence: TGCAGCGTCCCGGGGTATGGGAACACTGAAGCTTTCTTT.

The chain recombines TRBV11-2 with TRBJ2-1; 11 bases map to TRBD2. The CDR3 runs to 15 residues. The V segment lost 3 bases and the J segment 7 bases; nucleotides outside the gene matches: 5. The germline gives CDR1 SGHAT, CDR2 FQNNGV. The CDR3 protein is CASSFLAGGMNEQFF. DNA for the CDR3: TGTGCCAGCAGCTTCCTAGCGGGGGGAATGAATGAGCAGTTCTTC.

J is TRBJ1-2 and V is TRBV4-1; D is unclear. Trimming removed 0 bases at V and 2 bases at J, with 16 bases between. CDR1 and CDR2 (germline): MGHRA, YSYEKL. CDR3 length equals 17 residues. The CDR3 region is CASSQEGTRRLNYGYTF. The CDR3 nucleotides are TGCGCCAGCAGCCAAGAGGGAACTCGGAGACTAAACTATGGCTACACCTTC.

The chain employs TRBV19 and TRBJ2-1; 7 bases align to TRBD1. Losses at the gene ends were 6 bases for V and 1 base for J; bases not matched to a gene: 9. CDR3 length equals 16 residues. Germline CDR1 reads LNHDA; CDR2 reads SQIVND (reference sequence). CDR3 nucleotides: TGTGCCAGTAGGATGGGCACAGGGGATTCCTACAATGAGCAGTTCTTC. Translating gives CASRMGTGDSYNEQFF.

This clone has more than one count but fewer than ten. The V call is TRBV30, the J call TRBJ1-5; a possible D gene is TRBD1 (6 bases). The V gene lost 4 bases and the J gene lost 5 bases, with 12 bases spanning the gap. The CDR3 sequence is 13 residues long. Germline assignment: CDR1 GTSNPN and CDR2 SVGIG (reference sequence). In nucleotides, the CDR3 is TGTGCCTGGAACAGGGTTGGTTATCAGCCCCAGCATTTT. Translating gives CAWNRVGYQPQHF.

The chain is built from TRBV5-1 and TRBJ2-1; D possibly matches TRBD1 or TRBD2 (6 bases each). CDR1 SGHRS and CDR2 YFSETQ come from the germline V gene. CDR3 size: 14 residues. V was pared by 0 bases and J by 7 bases, with 11 bases between. The CDR3 region is CASSLEGGLNEQFF. The CDR3 DNA follows: TGCGCCAGCAGCTTGGAGGGGGGTTTGAATGAGCAGTTCTTC. Full variable domain (rest looked up from reference TRBV5-1 and TRBJ2-1): KAGVTQTPRYLIKTRGQQVTLSCSPISGHRSVSWYQQTPGQGLQFLFEYFSETQRNKGNFPGRFSGRQFSNSRSEMNVSTLELGDSALYLCASSLEGGLNEQFFGPGTRLTVL.

J is TRBJ2-3 and V is TRBV7-2; 9 nucleotides line up with TRBD2. The CDR3 is made up of 15 amino acids. CDR1 SGHTA and CDR2 FQGNSA come from the germline V gene. V lost 2 bases, J lost 6 bases, and 6 bases stayed unmatched. Written as DNA, the CDR3 is TGTGCCAGCAGCTTACAGCGGGGGGCGGGGGATACGCAGTATTTT. Its translation: CASSLQRGAGDTQYF.

V usage is TRBV28 and J usage is TRBJ1-2; maybe TRBD1 (5 bases). V was cut by 8 bases and J by 6 bases, with 19 bases left in between. Germline V gene data show CDR1 as MDHEN and CDR2 as SYDVKM. CDR3 length equals 14 residues. The CDR3 bases are TGTGCCAGCTCACAGATAGGGGCTACGAATGGCTACACCTTC. Amino acids: CASSQIGATNGYTF.

The gene calls are TRBV7-6 and TRBJ2-5; D gene uncertain. The CDR3 consists of 12 residues. In germline, CDR1 is SGHVS, CDR2 FNYEAQ. V lost 4 bases and J 5 bases, leaving 8 bases between the germline ends. The CDR3 DNA sequence: TGTGCCAGCAGCTCCCAAGGGGAGACCCAGTACTTC. Residues: CASSSQGETQYF.

The chain is built from TRBV6-4 and TRBJ2-2, with 9 nucleotides matching TRBD1. The germline CDR1 and CDR2 sequences are MRHNA and SNTAGT. The CDR3 is 15 residues long. The V gene end was trimmed by 5 bases and the J gene end by 5 bases; junction bases not matched to a gene: 6. CDR3 amino acids: CASSPGTGSTGELFF. The CDR3 region has the DNA TGTGCCAGCAGTCCCGGGACAGGGTCGACCGGGGAGCTGTTTTTT.

The V and J genes are TRBV9 and TRBJ1-6, with D hard to call. Trimming took 2 bases from V and 0 from J, leaving 6 bases between them. The CDR3 runs to 15 residues. CDR1 SGDLS and CDR2 YYNGEE come from the germline V gene. The CDR3 loop reads CASSVGSSYNSPLHF. The CDR3 DNA sequence: TGTGCCAGCAGCGTTGGAAGCTCCTATAATTCACCCCTCCACTTT.

This chain connects TRBV4-2 to TRBJ1-2; D gene unclear. The V gene's germline CDR1 is LGHNA and CDR2 YNFKEQ. The CDR3 loop spans 15 amino acids. V lost 1 base and J 1 base, leaving 10 bases between the germline ends. The CDR3: CASSQGSSNNYGYTF. DNA for the CDR3: TGTGCCAGCAGCCAAGGGAGCAGTAATAACTATGGCTACACCTTC.

This sequence joins TRBV9 and TRBJ2-2; 8 bases match TRBD1. With V trimmed by 3 bases and J by 4 bases, 5 bases remained unmatched. The CDR3 runs to 15 residues. Germline CDR1 is SGDLS and CDR2 is YYNGEE. CDR3: CASSETGDPTGELFF. DNA of the CDR3: TGTGCCAGCAGCGAGACAGGGGACCCCACCGGGGAGCTGTTTTTT.

The rearrangement uses TRBV28 and TRBJ1-4; 7 nucleotides line up with TRBD1. Germline CDR1 and CDR2: MDHEN and SYDVKM. V lost 8 bases to trimming and J lost 2 bases; unmatched junction nucleotides: 8. The CDR3 covers 15 residues. The CDR3 DNA is TGTGCCAGCGGGGCAGGGGGGACGACTAATGAAAAACTGTTTTTT. Residues: CASGAGGTTNEKLFF. Based on the CDR3 plus reference TRBV28 and TRBJ1-4, the full variable domain is DVKVTQSSRYLVKRTGEKVFLECVQDMDHENMFWYRQDPGLGLRLIYFSYDVKMKEKGDIPEGYSVSREKKERFSLILESASTNQTSMYLCASGAGGTTNEKLFFGSGTQLSVL.

The chain carries TRBV30 and TRBJ1-5; weak D call: TRBD1 (5 bases). V was pared by 2 bases and J by 3 bases, with 14 bases between. In germline, CDR1 is GTSNPN, CDR2 SVGIG (reference sequence). The CDR3 spans 15 residues. The CDR3 sequence: CAWSPNRGINQPQHF. In DNA, the CDR3 is TGTGCCTGGAGTCCCAACCGGGGGATCAATCAGCCCCAGCATTTT. The full variable domain, in which reference TRBV30 and TRBJ1-5 provide the parts outside the CDR3, is SQTIHQWPATLVQPVGSPLSLECTVEGTSNPNLYWYRQAAGRGLQLLFYSVGIGQISSEVPQNLSASRPQDRQFILSSKKLLLSDSGFYLCAWSPNRGINQPQHFGDGTRLSIL.